This T cell receptor beta chain was recovered during a study of control samples from healthy donors and cancer patients. This table comes from immunoSEQ multiplex PCR, and its TCRdb copy is limited to in-frame clones, with some not included. The table shows 65,000 to 85,000 clones, with approximately 89% occurring only once. The CDR3 covers 18 residues. Germline CDR1 reads SEHNR; CDR2 reads FQNEAQ (reference sequence). The V gene end was trimmed by 3 bases and the J gene end by 2 bases; junction bases not matched to a gene: 14. The sequence was obtained from a woman aged 50 to 65 with head and neck cancer. The chain is built from TRBV7-9 and TRBJ2-5; TRBD2 aligns across 8 bases. The sequenced material came from PBMCs. CDR3 amino acids: CASSLGTSLNLDQETQYF. In nucleotides, the CDR3 is TGTGCCAGCAGCTTGGGGACTAGTCTCAATTTGGATCAAGAGACCCAGTACTTC.